A selection of T cell receptor beta chains follows, all from one sample in a study of cytomegalovirus exposure and HLA in healthy donors. Sequenced by immunoSEQ multiplex PCR; TCRdb stores in-frame clones only, minus some. In the table there are roughly 120,000 clones, roughly nine tenths of which are singletons. The sequencing input was PBMCs. The source of these receptors is a man aged 18 to 29 in good health and CMV-seropositive. Both conserved end residues are part of each CDR3. A D gene is named only where the DNA matches it firmly. A clone size is listed for some rows: how often the clone was seen (once, few, many), or a class if it is expanded.

j_gene,abundance,v_gene,d_gene,CDR3aa,CDR3nt
TRBJ2-7,-,TRBV4-3,-,CASSQEASSYEQYF,TGCGCCAGCAGCCAAGAGGCCAGCTCCTACGAGCAGTACTTC
TRBJ2-2,-,TRBV10-2,TRBD2,CASSETSGGVNGELFF,TGCGCCAGCAGTGAGACTAGCGGGGGGGTTAACGGGGAGCTGTTTTTT
TRBJ2-1,-,TRBV5-4,-,CASRGAGYNEQFF,TGTGCCAGCAGGGGGGCTGGGTACAATGAGCAGTTCTTC
TRBJ2-4,once,TRBV19,TRBD2,CASAPSGLAGGRGNIQYF,TGTGCCAGTGCGCCCTCGGGATTAGCGGGGGGGCGGGGAAACATTCAGTACTTC
TRBJ1-5,-,TRBV6-6,-,CASSYAGQPQHF,TGTGCCAGCAGTTACGCCGGTCAGCCCCAGCATTTT
TRBJ1-3,-,TRBV11-2,-,CASSSIKATGGGNTIYF,TGTGCCAGCAGCTCTATTAAGGCCACGGGGGGTGGAAACACCATATATTTT
TRBJ1-5,-,TRBV6-1,-,CASSEVGSRGNQPQHF,TGTGCCAGCAGTGAAGTTGGGTCGCGGGGCAATCAGCCCCAGCATTTT
TRBJ1-1,-,TRBV14,-,CASSRFREGRTAFF,TGTGCCAGCAGCCGATTTAGGGAGGGCCGCACGGCTTTCTTT
TRBJ2-1,-,TRBV6-1,TRBD2,CATLYLAGFNEQFF,TGTGCCACTCTATATCTAGCGGGGTTCAATGAGCAGTTCTTC
TRBJ2-1,-,TRBV14,-,CASSQDRDNEQFF,TGTGCCAGCAGCCAAGATCGGGACAATGAGCAGTTCTTC
TRBJ2-3,once,TRBV4-1,-,CASSQDRDTDTQYF,TGCGCCAGCAGCCAAGACAGGGACACAGATACGCAGTATTTT
TRBJ2-5,-,TRBV5-6,TRBD1,CASSPDRAWSQETQYF,TGTGCCAGCAGCCCTGACAGGGCTTGGTCGCAAGAGACCCAGTACTTC
TRBJ2-7,-,TRBV19,-,CASSSTWDTLNSYEQYF,TGTGCCAGTAGTTCAACGTGGGACACCCTGAACAGCTACGAGCAGTACTTC
TRBJ1-1,-,TRBV11-1,-,CASSVTPNTEAFF,TGTGCCAGCAGCGTGACACCGAACACTGAAGCTTTCTTT
TRBJ1-5,-,TRBV19,-,CASRDRQASIWPQHF,TGTGCCAGTAGGGATCGACAGGCCTCAATTTGGCCCCAGCATTTT
TRBJ2-3,-,TRBV19,-,CASSTRTFTDTQYF,TGTGCCAGTAGTACCCGGACTTTCACAGATACGCAGTATTTT
TRBJ1-2,-,TRBV18,-,CASSPGGNYGYTF,TGTGCCAGCTCACCGGGGGGTAACTATGGCTACACCTTC
TRBJ2-3,-,TRBV7-9,TRBD2,CASSFLRGGGGTSTDTQYF,TGTGCCAGCAGCTTTCTCCGAGGCGGGGGTGGAACTAGCACAGATACGCAGTATTTT
TRBJ2-1,once,TRBV7-9,TRBD1,CASSAETGGGEQFF,TGTGCCAGCAGCGCGGAGACAGGGGGCGGTGAGCAGTTCTTC
TRBJ1-5,-,TRBV6-5,TRBD1,CASKGQGAGQPQHF,TGTGCCAGCAAGGGACAGGGGGCGGGTCAGCCCCAGCATTTT
TRBJ2-5,-,TRBV15,-,CATSRRGTRQTQYF,TGTGCCACCAGCAGGAGGGGGACGCGGCAGACCCAGTACTTC
TRBJ2-7,-,TRBV10-3,TRBD1,CAISDGTGGYEQYF,TGTGCCATCAGTGATGGGACAGGGGGATACGAGCAGTACTTC
TRBJ1-1,few,TRBV5-1,TRBD1,CASSLQGDMRTEAFF,TGCGCCAGCAGCTTGCAGGGGGATATGCGCACTGAAGCTTTCTTT
TRBJ1-4,once,TRBV25-1,-,CASTGSTGKLFF,TGTGCCAGCACCGGTTCCACGGGAAAACTGTTTTTT
TRBJ1-2,-,TRBV5-5,-,CASSWGLASANYGYTF,TGTGCCAGCAGCTGGGGGCTCGCGTCGGCGAACTATGGCTACACCTTC
TRBJ2-7,-,TRBV21-1,-,CASSKPDRGTPSFYEQYF,TGTGCCAGCAGCAAACCAGACAGGGGTACCCCATCCTTCTACGAGCAGTACTTC
TRBJ1-5,-,TRBV6-6,-,CASSYPQDQPQHF,TGTGCCAGCAGTTACCCGCAGGATCAGCCCCAGCATTTT
TRBJ1-6,-,TRBV9,-,CASSVEAGAGAYNSPLHF,TGTGCCAGCAGCGTAGAAGCAGGGGCAGGTGCCTATAATTCACCCCTCCACTTT
TRBJ1-6,few,TRBV7-9,TRBD1,CASSSTGQVTLHF,TGTGCCAGCAGCTCGACAGGGCAGGTAACCCTCCACTTT
TRBJ2-7,-,TRBV6-5,-,CASSYSEGYEQYF,TGTGCCAGCAGTTACTCGGAGGGATACGAGCAGTACTTC
TRBJ2-1,-,TRBV7-6,TRBD2,CASSLVSGGYNEQFF,TGTGCCAGCAGCTTAGTAAGCGGGGGTTACAATGAGCAGTTCTTC
TRBJ1-4,-,TRBV10-2,TRBD1,CASMGQTNEKLFF,TGCGCCAGCATGGGACAGACAAATGAAAAACTGTTTTTT
TRBJ1-6,-,TRBV7-8,TRBD1,CASSSPGQGALSSYNSPLHF,TGTGCCAGCAGCAGCCCGGGACAGGGGGCCTTGAGCTCCTATAATTCACCCCTCCACTTT
TRBJ2-3,-,TRBV7-9,-,CASSLPINPEEVADTQYF,TGTGCCAGCAGCCTACCCATCAACCCCGAGGAGGTCGCAGATACGCAGTATTTT
TRBJ1-4,-,TRBV5-1,-,CASSLTVAGKLFF,TGCGCCAGCAGCCTGACAGTTGCCGGAAAACTGTTTTTT
TRBJ2-7,-,TRBV6-1,-,CASSPGGGYEQYF,TGTGCCAGCAGTCCGGGGGGCGGCTACGAGCAGTACTTC
TRBJ2-1,-,TRBV19,-,CASKAGPNEQFF,TGTGCCAGTAAGGCAGGGCCGAATGAGCAGTTCTTC
TRBJ1-2,-,TRBV7-9,TRBD1,CASSLGTGNYGYTF,TGTGCCAGCAGCTTAGGGACAGGGAACTATGGCTACACCTTC
TRBJ2-7,-,TRBV5-4,TRBD1,CASSPGTGGYEQYF,TGTGCCAGCAGCCCCGGGACAGGGGGTTACGAGCAGTACTTC
TRBJ1-5,-,TRBV10-1,-,CASRTHRKTPQTQHF,TGCGCCAGCAGGACTCACAGGAAGACACCCCAGACCCAGCATTTT
TRBJ2-2,-,TRBV5-6,TRBD1,CASSYAMGQNPSNTGELFF,TGTGCCAGCAGCTACGCGATGGGACAGAACCCCTCGAACACCGGGGAGCTGTTTTTT
TRBJ1-6,-,TRBV4-1,-,CASSQAVINSPLHF,TGCGCCAGCAGCCAAGCAGTGATCAATTCACCCCTCCACTTT